This entry lists 7 T cell receptor beta chains sequenced from one sample in a study of OX40 agonist ivuxolimab in advanced cancers. Profiled with immunoSEQ multiplex PCR; TCRdb holds only in-frame clones, not every one. The sample consists of tens of thousands of clones, under 95% of them appearing once. The sample here was CD4+ or CD8+ T cells sorted from blood, taken in a trial of the OX40 agonist ivuxolimab. The source of these receptors is an adult with an advanced solid tumor such as melanoma, head and neck, liver or kidney cancer.

V is TRBV19 and J is TRBJ2-1; TRBD1 matches 11 bases. V lost 5 bases and J lost 8; bases outside the gene matches: 11. The CDR3 is 16 amino acids. Germline V gene sequence: CDR1 LNHDA, CDR2 SQIVND (reference sequence). Here the CDR3 DNA reads TGTGCCAGTAGTTCCCCCGGGACAGGGGGTATGGATGAGCAGTTCTTC. This gives the protein CASSSPGTGGMDEQFF.

Comments on this clone: At the DNA level, this CDR3 is encoded by other sequences in the same sample as well. V gene TRBV25-1 combines with J gene TRBJ2-7; D call uncertain. CDR3 size: 11 residues. The V and J ends lost 3 bases and 3 bases respectively, with 3 bases between them. Germline values: CDR1 MGHDK, CDR2 SYGVNS. CDR3 in DNA: TGTGCCAGCAGTGACAGCTACGAGCAGTACTTC. Residues: CASSDSYEQYF.

The V call is TRBV5-8, the J call TRBJ2-7; D is uncertain. Trimming shortened V by 2 bases and J by 4 bases, and 10 bases separated the two germline ends. The CDR3 is made up of 13 amino acids. From germline, CDR1 is SGHTS and CDR2 YDEGEE. This chain's CDR3 is CASSLGFLYEQYF. The CDR3 DNA sequence: TGTGCCAGCAGCTTAGGGTTCCTTTACGAGCAGTACTTC.

The chain combines TRBV5-1 with TRBJ1-2, with TRBD1 identical over 7 bases. The CDR3 has 15 amino acids. CDR1 and CDR2 from the germline V gene are SGHRS and YFSETQ. The ends lost 3 bases at V and 4 bases at J; junction bases unmatched: 9. The CDR3 loop is CASSSTGVPFYGYTF. The CDR3 bases are TGCGCCAGCAGCTCAACAGGGGTTCCTTTCTATGGCTACACCTTC.

In its sample, this clone was seen a few times. V and J are TRBV27 and TRBJ1-2; 9 bases align to TRBD1. The CDR3 is 14 residues long. Germline V gene lookup returns CDR1 MNHEY and CDR2 SMNVEV (reference sequence). V was clipped by 2 bases and J by 7 bases; unmatched bases: 5. CDR3 region: CASSLKGTGFGYTF. The CDR3 DNA is TGTGCCAGCAGTTTAAAGGGGACAGGGTTTGGCTACACCTTC.

Note on this clone: The junction shows a germline mismatch at one end, possibly a read error. This sequence joins TRBV5-6 and TRBJ1-1; tentative D call: TRBD1 (6 bases). The CDR3 has 13 amino acids. The germline CDR1 and CDR2 sequences are SGHDT and YYEEEE. CDR3 nucleotide sequence: TGTGCCAGCAGCTTCTTCCGGGACACCGAAGCTTTCTTT. Translation gives CASSFFRDTEAFF.

This sequence joins TRBV2 and TRBJ2-5; 9 positions agree with TRBD1. Looked up from germline, CDR1 is SNHLY and CDR2 is FYNNEI. There are 16 residues in the CDR3. Trimming at V came to 5 bases and at J to 5 bases, leaving 12 bases not matched to a gene. This CDR3 reads CASSYPQDRGGETQYF. CDR3 DNA: TGTGCCAGCAGTTACCCCCAGGACAGGGGAGGGGAGACCCAGTACTTC.